This entry features one T cell receptor beta chain sequence. Its antigen remains unknown. TCRdb fed the RT-PCR reads into MiXCR, producing one record per CDR3 protein. The sample consists of 500,000 or so distinct CDR3 sequences, 16% of them appearing once. This CDR3 region has 12 residues. The V and J ends lost 2 bases and 7 bases respectively, with 9 bases between them. Germline CDR1 DFQATT, CDR2 SNEGSKA (reference sequence). This specimen belongs to a study of response to subunit inactivated influenza vaccine. Regarding the study as a whole: Authors suggested that a seasonal influenza vaccination recruits few new T cells each time.

The chain recombines TRBV20-1 with TRBJ2-1, with D hard to call. This specimen consisted of CD4+ T cells sorted from PBMCs, obtained about 23 months after vaccination. The TCR was taken from a man between 50 and 75 years old who received an inactivated influenza vaccine. CDR3 amino acids: CSARLRANEQFF. The CDR3 DNA sequence: TGCAGTGCTAGACTTAGGGCAAATGAGCAGTTCTTC.